The subject of this entry is one T cell receptor beta chain. Its antigen remains unidentified. The junction and the germline gene differ at one end; a read error may be behind it. The sample comes from a study of T cells after yellow fever vaccination. General study findings and limits: Relatively few clonotypes were ones that appeared in both CD4 and CD8 compartments. Detected again after the booster were most primary-vaccination clones, at 95% to 98% CD4 and 88% CD8. FACS-sorted repertoires could contain abundant clonotypes contaminating from the bulk population.

Template switching with 5'RACE generated the TCR cDNA and added a universal primer site and UMIs. TCRdb re-analysed the 5' RACE reads in MiXCR, keeping a single row per CDR3 protein. The repertoire holds 300,000 to 400,000 distinct CDR3 sequences, 8.5% to 10% seen once, with under 20% in the top ten. Germline CDR1 and CDR2: SSHAT and FNYEAQ (reference sequence). The CDR3 length is 15 residues. The V call is TRBV7-7, the J call TRBJ2-6; D is perhaps TRBD1 (6 bases). The source material was PBMCs, sampled on the day of the first yellow fever vaccination. This TCR was sampled from a man aged 18 to 29 who received the YFV17D yellow fever vaccine. CDR3 sequence: CASSHREAGANVLTF. CDR3 DNA: TGTGCTAGCAGCCACAGGGAAGCCGGGGCCAACGTCCTGACTTTC.